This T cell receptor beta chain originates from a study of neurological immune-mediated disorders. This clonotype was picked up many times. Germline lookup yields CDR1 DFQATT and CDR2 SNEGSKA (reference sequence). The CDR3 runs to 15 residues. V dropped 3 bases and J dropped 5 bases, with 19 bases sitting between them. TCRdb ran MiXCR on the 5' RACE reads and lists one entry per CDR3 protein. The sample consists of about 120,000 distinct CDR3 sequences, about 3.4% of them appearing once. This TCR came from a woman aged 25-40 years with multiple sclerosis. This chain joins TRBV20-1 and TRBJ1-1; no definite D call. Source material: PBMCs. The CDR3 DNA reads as TGCAGTGCTAGTGCCCCCAAGGGCCTGGGGACTGAAGCTTTCTTT. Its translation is CSASAPKGLGTEAFF.